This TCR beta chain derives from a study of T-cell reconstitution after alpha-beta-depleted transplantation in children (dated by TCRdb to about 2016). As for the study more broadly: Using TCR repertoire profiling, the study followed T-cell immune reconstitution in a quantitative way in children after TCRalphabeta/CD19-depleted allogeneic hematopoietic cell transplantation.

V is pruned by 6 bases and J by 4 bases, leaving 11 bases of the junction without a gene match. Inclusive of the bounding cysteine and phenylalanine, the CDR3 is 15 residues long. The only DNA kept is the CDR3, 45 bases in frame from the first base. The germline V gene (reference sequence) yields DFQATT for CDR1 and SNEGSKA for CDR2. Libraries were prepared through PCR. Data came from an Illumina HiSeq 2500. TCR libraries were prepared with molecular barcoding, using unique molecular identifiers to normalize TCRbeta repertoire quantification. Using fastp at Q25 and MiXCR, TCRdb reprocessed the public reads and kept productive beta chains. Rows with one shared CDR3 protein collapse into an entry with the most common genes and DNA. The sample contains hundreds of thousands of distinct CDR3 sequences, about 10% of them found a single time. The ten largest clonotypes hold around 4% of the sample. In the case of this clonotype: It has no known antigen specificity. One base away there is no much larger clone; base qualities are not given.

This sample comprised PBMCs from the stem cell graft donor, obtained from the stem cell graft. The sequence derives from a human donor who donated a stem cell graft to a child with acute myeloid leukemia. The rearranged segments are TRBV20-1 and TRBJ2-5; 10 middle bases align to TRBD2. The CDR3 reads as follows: CSANHISGRPETQYF. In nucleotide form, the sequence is TGCAGTGCAAATCATATTAGCGGGAGGCCAGAGACCCAGTACTTC.